This is a list of T cell receptor beta chains from one sample in a study of CD8 T cells in Susac syndrome. Each CDR3 protein gets one entry after TCRdb re-called the immunoSEQ multiplex PCR reads with MiXCR. Altogether 300,000 or so distinct CDR3 sequences are present, roughly 94% being singletons, with the ten largest covering about 0.063%. The sample comprised CD4+ T cells from PBMCs. The source is a human donor with multiple sclerosis. Each CDR3 is given without its conserved first and last residue. Clone size is shown for a subset of rows, as once, few, many or a class of expanded clone.

J gene,clone size,V gene,CDR3 protein
TRBJ2-7,once,TRBV7-9,ASSLTQAHEQY
TRBJ1-3,NA,TRBV19,ASRVQVSGNTIY
TRBJ2-7,NA,TRBV27,ARSYEQY
TRBJ2-2,once,TRBV29-1,SVEKWTGPTGELF
TRBJ2-3,NA,TRBV6-6,ASSYMTADTQY
TRBJ2-7,few,TRBV7-9,ASTGGRSYEQY
TRBJ2-1,NA,TRBV5-1,ASARGVARETSYNEQF
TRBJ2-3,NA,TRBV20-1,SARSRRSGSTDTQY
TRBJ2-1,NA,TRBV14,ASSQSGTRTVQF
TRBJ2-2,NA,TRBV2,ASTGYPSTGELF
TRBJ1-1,few,TRBV28,ASSSPGQGAEAF
TRBJ2-5,NA,TRBV4-1,ASSQASSGDRTQY
TRBJ2-2,NA,TRBV30,AWSVLRTNTGELF
TRBJ2-7,NA,TRBV29-1,SVVVGMGTSYEQY
TRBJ1-5,NA,TRBV19,ASSEGSTGQPQH
TRBJ1-1,NA,TRBV6-2/TRBV6-3,ASSYASRGARTEAF
TRBJ1-6,NA,TRBV30,AWRGVRDSPLH
TRBJ1-1,NA,TRBV7-9,ASSLLANTEAF
TRBJ1-1,NA,TRBV18,ASSPPDTEAF
TRBJ2-7,NA,TRBV3-1,ASSQVRLSYEQY
TRBJ2-7,NA,TRBV29-1,SARTGTYEQY
NA,NA,TRBV12-3/TRBV12-4,ASSIGVGPQF
TRBJ1-3,NA,TRBV7-9,ASSSRSFSSAGNTIY
TRBJ1-2,NA,TRBV18,ASSPPQAYGYT
TRBJ2-7,NA,TRBV15,ATSTARVAEQY
TRBJ2-1,NA,TRBV3-1,ASSPLRQATPYNEQF
TRBJ2-7,once,TRBV5-1,ASSLGGRLDEQY
TRBJ2-7,NA,TRBV7-9,ASSFRPGSGTSYEQY
TRBJ2-1,NA,TRBV20-1,SWGGREVNEQF
TRBJ2-6,NA,TRBV5-6,ASSLLDVGEVANVLT
TRBJ2-7,NA,TRBV19,ASSIDRAPYEQY
TRBJ2-1,NA,TRBV29-1,SARLGQGLYNEQF
TRBJ1-6,NA,TRBV10-3,AASAPGAPLH